This entry describes one T cell receptor beta chain. Antigen unknown. TCRdb ran MiXCR on the RT-PCR reads and lists one entry per CDR3 protein. The sample includes more than 600,000 distinct CDR3 sequences, roughly 20% seen only once; the top ten take roughly a tenth. Looked up from germline, CDR1 is SQVTM and CDR2 is ANQGSEA. The CDR3 consists of 13 residues. V gave up 7 bases and J gave up 6 bases, with 15 bases separating them. The source of the sample is a study of response to subunit inactivated influenza vaccine. Overall study findings and caveats: It was suggested by the authors that few new T cells are recruited by each seasonal influenza vaccination.

The TCR comes from a man aged 45-60 years who received an inactivated influenza vaccine. The chain is built from TRBV29-1 and TRBJ2-2; D ambiguous. Sequences were derived from PBMCs from blood, sampled 4 to 6 days after vaccination. Here the CDR3 DNA reads TGCAGCGCTACGGGTACAGTGGCCGGGGAGCTGTTTTTT. Translated: CSATGTVAGELFF.